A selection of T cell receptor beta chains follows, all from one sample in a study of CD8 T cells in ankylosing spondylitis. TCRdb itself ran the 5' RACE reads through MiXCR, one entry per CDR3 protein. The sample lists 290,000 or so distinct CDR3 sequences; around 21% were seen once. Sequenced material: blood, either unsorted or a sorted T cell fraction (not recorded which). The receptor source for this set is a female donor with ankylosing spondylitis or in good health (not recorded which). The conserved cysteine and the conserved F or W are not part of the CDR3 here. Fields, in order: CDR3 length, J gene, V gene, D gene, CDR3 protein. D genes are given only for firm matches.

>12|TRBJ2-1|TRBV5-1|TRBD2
ASSLEREFDEQF
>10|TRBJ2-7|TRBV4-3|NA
ASSQTPREQY
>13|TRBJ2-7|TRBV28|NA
ASQKGVLLKVEQY
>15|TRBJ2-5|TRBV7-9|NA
ASSLYPGVGREETQY
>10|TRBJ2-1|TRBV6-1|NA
ASSETGYEQF
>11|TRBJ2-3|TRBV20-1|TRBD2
SALLAGWNTQY
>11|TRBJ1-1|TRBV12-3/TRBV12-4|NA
ASSLNGYTEAF
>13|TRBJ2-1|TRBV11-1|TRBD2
ASSSGTSGNNEQF
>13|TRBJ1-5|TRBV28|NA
ASSLGRGGNQPQH
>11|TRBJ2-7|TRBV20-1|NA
SARELPGYEQY
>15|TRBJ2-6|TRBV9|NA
ASSVAPAGSGANVLT
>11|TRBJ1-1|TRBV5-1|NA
ASSKEGKTEAF
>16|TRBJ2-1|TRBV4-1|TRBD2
ASSQLGLAGRSYNEQF
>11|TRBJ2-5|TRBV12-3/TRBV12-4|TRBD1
ASSLTGKETQY
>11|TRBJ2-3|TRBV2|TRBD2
ASISGRTDTQY
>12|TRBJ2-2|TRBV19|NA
ASSMAVNTGELF
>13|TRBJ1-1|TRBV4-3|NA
ASSAMGVWNTEAF
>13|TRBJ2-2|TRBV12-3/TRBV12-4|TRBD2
ASSRLADNTGELF
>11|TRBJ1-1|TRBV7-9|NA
ASSSTLGTEAF
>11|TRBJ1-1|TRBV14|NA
ASSQDKGEEAF
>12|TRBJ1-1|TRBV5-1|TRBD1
ASTARQGFTEAF
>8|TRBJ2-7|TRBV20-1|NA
SARDNEQY
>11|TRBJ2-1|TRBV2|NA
ASSEESYNEQF
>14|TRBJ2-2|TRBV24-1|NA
ATSDPPPRNTGELF
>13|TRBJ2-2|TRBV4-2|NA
ASSHDLRDSGELF
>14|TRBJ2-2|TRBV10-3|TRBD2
AISARLAGSTGELF
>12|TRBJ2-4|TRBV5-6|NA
ASSLEGAKNIQY
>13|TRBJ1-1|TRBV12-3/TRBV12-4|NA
ASTPGGRENTEAF
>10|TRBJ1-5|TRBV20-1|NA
SASPEPGAQH
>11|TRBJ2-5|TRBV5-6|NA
ASSPRDLETQY
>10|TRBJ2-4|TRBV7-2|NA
ASSIEEGSRY
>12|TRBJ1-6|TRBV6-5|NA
ASSYSQGDSPLH
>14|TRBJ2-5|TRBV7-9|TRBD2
ASSPGVLAGRETQY
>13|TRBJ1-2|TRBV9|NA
ASSPNPGESYGYT
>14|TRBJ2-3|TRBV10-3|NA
AISDLGGRGTDTQY
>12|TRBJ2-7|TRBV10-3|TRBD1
ATQPRDSRYEQY